The 20 T cell receptor beta chains given below trace back to one sample, sequenced in a study of blood T cell repertoires in COVID-19. The repertoire was sequenced with immunoSEQ multiplex PCR; TCRdb's copy has only in-frame clones and lacks some. The repertoire holds 250,000 or so clones, with roughly 88% as singletons. Sequencing input: PBMCs or T cells enriched from blood (not recorded which). The source of these receptors is a woman aged 40 to 50 with acute COVID-19.

The chain carries TRBV29-1 and TRBJ1-2; TRBD1 matches 12 bases. V shed 6 bases, J shed 6 bases, and the junction held 8 bases outside the gene matches. Germline V gene data show CDR1 as SQVTM and CDR2 as ANQGSEA. There are 14 residues in the CDR3. CDR3 loop: CSVRRDRGRDGYTF. The DNA of the CDR3 is TGCAGCGTCCGACGGGACAGGGGGCGAGATGGCTACACCTTC. Supplemented by reference TRBV29-1 and TRBJ1-2, the full variable domain reads SAVISQKPSRDICQRGTSLTIQCQVDSQVTMMFWYRQQPGQSLTLIATANQGSEATYESGFVIDKFPISRPNLTFSTLTVSNMSPEDSSIYLCSVRRDRGRDGYTFGSGTRLTVV.

The rearrangement joins TRBV4-3 to TRBJ1-6, with TRBD1 matching 7 bases. CDR1 and CDR2 from the germline V gene are LGHNA and YSLEER. The V and J ends lost 3 bases and 10 bases, in that order; junction bases with no gene match: 9. This CDR3 has 15 residues. CDR3 sequence (DNA): TGCGCCAGCAGCCAGGAGACAGGGTATCGCTCACCCCTCCACTTT. This gives the protein CASSQETGYRSPLHF.

The chain carries TRBV11-3 and TRBJ2-2, with 9 bases fitting TRBD2. This CDR3 region has 14 residues. The junction had 2 bases not matched to a gene; V was cut back by 3 bases and J by 6 bases. Germline assignment: CDR1 SGHNT and CDR2 YENEEA. The CDR3 bases are TGTGCCAGCAGCTTGCTAGCGGGATCCGGGGAGCTGTTTTTT. It is translated as CASSLLAGSGELFF.

This clone appeared once. This specimen includes other DNA sequences encoding the same CDR3. The V call is TRBV5-4, the J call TRBJ1-2; 8 bases are shared with TRBD1. The CDR3 is 13 amino acids. Trimming at V came to 2 bases and at J to 8 bases, leaving 5 bases not matched to a gene. CDR1 SGHNT and CDR2 YYREEE come from the germline V gene (reference sequence). In DNA form, the CDR3 reads TGTGCCAGCAGCTTCCAGGGGGCTGGGGGCTACACCTTC. It yields the protein CASSFQGAGGYTF. Full variable domain (outside the CDR3, taken from reference TRBV5-4 and TRBJ1-2): ETGVTQSPTHLIKTRGQQVTLRCSSQSGHNTVSWYQQALGQGPQFIFQYYREEENGRGNFPPRFSGLQFPNYSSELNVNALELDDSALYLCASSFQGAGGYTFGSGTRLTVV.

As for this clone: Within the sample, other DNA sequences also encode this same CDR3. The V call is TRBV6-5, the J call TRBJ1-4; perhaps TRBD1 as D (6 bases). This CDR3 is built from 15 residues. Per germline, CDR1 MNHEY and CDR2 SVGAGI. The V and J ends lost 0 bases and 7 bases respectively, with 12 bases between them. CDR3 DNA: TGTGCCAGCAGTTACTCCGGGGGGCGCGGTGAAAAACTGTTTTTT. Protein product: CASSYSGGRGEKLFF.

The gene calls are TRBV2 and TRBJ2-4, with D possibly being TRBD2 (6 bases). Trimming left V 8 bases short and J 6 bases short, with 14 bases between. The V gene's germline CDR1 is SNHLY and CDR2 FYNNEI. This CDR3 has 13 amino acids. The CDR3 region has the DNA TGTGCCAGCGCTCAAGCCGGGGGAAACATTCAGTACTTC. It is translated as CASAQAGGNIQYF.

The chain links TRBV5-1 to TRBJ2-2; 9 bases map to TRBD1. CDR3 length: 16 residues. Per germline, CDR1 SGHRS and CDR2 YFSETQ. With 7 bases clipped from V and 5 bases from J, the junction kept 12 bases outside the gene matches. CDR3 region: CASQMDVGTGTGELFF. The DNA of the CDR3 is TGCGCCAGCCAAATGGACGTTGGGACAGGGACCGGGGAGCTGTTTTTT.

The chain carries TRBV6-5 and TRBJ1-3; D unresolved. The ends were cut back, 7 bases at V and 3 bases at J, with 7 bases in the middle. CDR1 and CDR2 (germline): MNHEY, SVGAGI. The CDR3 sequence is 12 residues long. Here the CDR3 reads CASNGGGNTIYF. In nucleotides, the CDR3 is TGTGCCAGCAACGGAGGTGGAAACACCATATATTTT.

The rearrangement links TRBV11-2 to TRBJ1-2; unclear D gene. This CDR3 has 12 residues. V was clipped by 2 bases and J by 4 bases, with 5 bases between them. Germline CDR1 reads SGHAT; CDR2 reads FQNNGV. The CDR3 DNA is TGTGCCAGCAGCTTAAGCCGCTATGGCTACACCTTC. Translating it yields CASSLSRYGYTF.

This rearrangement joins TRBV10-1 to TRBJ2-5; D may be TRBD1 (8 bases). The CDR3 has 14 residues. Germline values: CDR1 WNHNN, CDR2 SYGVQD (reference sequence). V dropped 4 bases and J dropped 6 bases, with 15 bases sitting between them. CDR3 coding DNA: TGCGCCAGCAGTGCACAGGGGGGGACCCAGACCCAGTACTTC. Translation: CASSAQGGTQTQYF.

Details on this clone: This sample includes further DNA sequences coding for the same CDR3. The gene calls are TRBV18 and TRBJ2-5; D might be TRBD1 (6 bases). The germline V and J ends were trimmed by 6 bases and 5 bases, with 10 bases remaining between them. Germline V gene lookup returns CDR1 KGHSH and CDR2 LQKENI. The CDR3 runs 12 residues. The DNA for the CDR3 is TGTGCCAGCTCGTCCCAGGGGGAGACCCAGTACTTC. Translation: CASSSQGETQYF.

The V and J genes are TRBV7-7 and TRBJ2-5; possible D gene TRBD2, 6 bases. The germline gives CDR1 SSHAT, CDR2 FNYEAQ (reference sequence). The germline V and J ends were trimmed by 0 bases and 3 bases, with 11 bases remaining between them. The CDR3 is 15 amino acids. The CDR3 spells CASSLAEGPEETQYF. In DNA form, the CDR3 reads TGTGCCAGCAGCTTAGCGGAGGGGCCCGAAGAGACCCAGTACTTC.

The rearrangement joins TRBV9 to TRBJ2-5; 9 bases align to TRBD1. This CDR3 contains 15 residues. Germline values: CDR1 SGDLS, CDR2 YYNGEE. With 5 bases clipped from V and 3 bases from J, the junction kept 8 bases outside the gene matches. The CDR3 region is CASSKTGTGKETQYF. The CDR3, as DNA: TGTGCCAGCAGTAAGACCGGGACAGGGAAAGAGACCCAGTACTTC. The entire variable domain, with the rest obtained from reference TRBV9 and TRBJ2-5, is as follows: DSGVTQTPKHLITATGQRVTLRCSPRSGDLSVYWYQQSLDQGLQFLIQYYNGEERAKGNILERFSAQQFPDLHSELNLSSLELGDSALYFCASSKTGTGKETQYFGPGTRLLVL.

This sequence joins TRBV5-4 and TRBJ2-4, with a possible D match to TRBD2 (5 bases). Trimming took off 0 bases at V and 6 bases at J, with 10 bases between the two ends. The V gene's germline CDR1 is SGHNT and CDR2 YYREEE (reference sequence). The CDR3 spans 14 residues. CDR3 nucleotide sequence: TGTGCCAGCAGCTTGGAACTAGAGGGAAACATTCAGTACTTC. Protein sequence: CASSLELEGNIQYF.

The chain recombines TRBV19 with TRBJ2-1; 7 bases are shared with TRBD2. The CDR3 loop spans 15 amino acids. J was trimmed by 0 bases and V by 8 bases; bases with no gene match: 7. CDR1 and CDR2 (germline): LNHDA, SQIVND (reference sequence). This CDR3 reads CASAGLADSYNEQFF. The DNA for the CDR3 is TGTGCCAGTGCCGGGCTAGCGGACTCCTACAATGAGCAGTTCTTC. Variable domain in full (rest from reference TRBV19 and TRBJ2-1): DGGITQSPKYLFRKEGQNVTLSCEQNLNHDAMYWYRQDPGQGLRLIYYSQIVNDFQKGDIAEGYSVSREKKESFPLTVTSAQKNPTAFYLCASAGLADSYNEQFFGPGTRLTVL.

The V and J genes are TRBV29-1 and TRBJ2-5; TRBD1 is a possible D gene (6 bases). CDR3 length: 13 residues. V was trimmed by 4 bases and J by 5 bases, leaving 14 bases between them. From germline, CDR1 is SQVTM and CDR2 ANQGSEA. In nucleotides, the CDR3 is TGCAGCGTTGGGCACAGGGTGGAGGAGACCCAGTACTTC. Amino acids: CSVGHRVEETQYF.

V gene TRBV5-1 combines with J gene TRBJ2-2, with 8 bases aligning to TRBD2. The V gene's germline CDR1 is SGHRS and CDR2 YFSETQ. V was clipped by 0 bases and J by 5 bases; unmatched bases: 6. The CDR3 has 16 amino acids. In nucleotides, the CDR3 is TGCGCCAGCAGCTTGGTTCCGGGAGGGCAGACCGGGGAGCTGTTTTTT. It specifies CASSLVPGGQTGELFF.

The V call is TRBV5-6, the J call TRBJ1-6; D not resolved. Trimming took off 2 bases at V and 3 bases at J, with 12 bases between the two ends. The V gene's germline CDR1 is SGHDT and CDR2 YYEEEE. The CDR3 contains 16 residues. Here the CDR3 reads CASSFGVENYNSPLHF. DNA for the CDR3: TGTGCCAGCAGCTTCGGGGTAGAAAACTATAATTCACCCCTCCACTTT. The full variable domain, in which reference TRBV5-6 and TRBJ1-6 provide the parts outside the CDR3, is DAGVTQSPTHLIKTRGQQVTLRCSPKSGHDTVSWYQQALGQGPQFIFQYYEEEERQRGNFPDRFSGHQFPNYSSELNVNALLLGDSALYLCASSFGVENYNSPLHFGNGTRLTVT.

The chain is built from TRBV10-1 and TRBJ2-7; D not certain. Germline CDR1 WNHNN, CDR2 SYGVQD (reference sequence). There are 11 residues in the CDR3. V lost 11 bases and J lost 0, with 8 bases in between. The CDR3 protein is CADISSYEQYV. CDR3 DNA: TGCGCCGACATTTCCTCCTACGAGCAGTACGTC.

The CDR3 loop reads CASNLRTGELFF. In DNA, the CDR3 is TGTGCCAGCAACCTACGAACCGGGGAGCTGTTTTTT. The chain recombines TRBV12-3 or TRBV12-4 with TRBJ2-2, with D unresolved. Trimming stripped 7 bases from V and 5 bases from J, with 8 bases between. The CDR3 has 12 residues.